The clone carrying this T cell receptor beta chain occurred once. Authors' data handling: Estimated nucleated cell counts came from reference gene primer amplification. Produced via immunoSEQ multiplex PCR; TCRdb's table is partial and in-frame only. V and J calls and clone size are copied from that table; D and trimming were computed from the DNA. The sample consists of about 270,000 clones, roughly 87% of them appearing once. The CDR3 is 14 residues long. The ends were cut back, 3 bases at V and 6 bases at J, with 15 bases in the middle. Germline V lookup: CDR1 SGDLS, CDR2 YYNGEE. This entry belongs to a study of blood T cell repertoires in COVID-19. About the study: Whether acute or convalescent, the COVID-19 samples came from the United States, Italy and Spain. Sources were T cells, B-cell-depleted T cells, or PBMCs; the material itself was cDNA or gDNA.

This receptor was identified in a human donor in a cohort sampled during active COVID-19. V gene TRBV9 combines with J gene TRBJ2-5; a weak D match, TRBD2 (6 bases). Sequenced: peripheral blood. As DNA, the CDR3 is TGTGCCAGCAGCGCCTCGGGACTGAGGAAGACCCAGTACTTC. It encodes CASSASGLRKTQYF.